The clone carrying this TCR beta chain was recorded at least ten times. Its target is unknown. This specimen comes from a study of T cells in Graves' hyperthyroidism and ophthalmopathy. Turning to the study itself: Before any treatment, at initial diagnosis, peripheral blood was collected. Study outcomes and limitations: The model anticipated ophthalmopathy a median around six months pre-onset. Most clonotypes that expanded in the thyroid above 0.001 also showed up in blood.

Regions amplified from RNA transcripts were the TCR beta CDR3 regions. Researchers ran a first-round RT-PCR on the TCR CDR3 using the HTBI primer set. MiXCR, run by TCRdb on the multiplex PCR reads, gives a single entry per CDR3 protein. The sample yields about half a million distinct CDR3 sequences, approximately 16% seen once. Germline-derived CDR1 and CDR2 are LGHDT and YNNKEL (reference sequence). After removal of 2 bases from V and 0 bases from J, the junction contained 1 base not matched to a gene. The CDR3 extends over 17 amino acids. Isolation of PBMCs was performed on about 10 ml fresh peripheral blood.

Sequencing was done on a sample of blood. This sequence originates from a woman in her thirties with Graves' ophthalmopathy. The V and J genes are TRBV3-1 and TRBJ2-1; 13 nucleotides line up with TRBD2. The CDR3 DNA follows: TGTGCCAGCAGCCAAAGGACTAGCGGGAGCTCCTACAATGAGCAGTTCTTC. This sequence encodes CASSQRTSGSSYNEQFF.